The 3 T cell receptor beta chains in this list originate from one sample, sequenced in a study of blood T cell repertoires in COVID-19. Profiling relied on immunoSEQ multiplex PCR, and the TCRdb table lists in-frame clones only, not all of them. The table records 300,000 to 400,000 clones, approximately 91% of them present only once. Material: PBMCs or T cells enriched from blood (not recorded which). The receptors here all came from a man in his 60s who had recovered from COVID-19.

The chain joins TRBV6-5 to TRBJ2-1; perhaps TRBD1 as D (6 bases). Trimming removed 7 bases from V and 0 bases from J, with 10 bases in between. Germline V gene data show CDR1 as MNHEY and CDR2 as SVGAGI. The length of the CDR3 is 14 residues. The CDR3 reads CASTIGGSYNEQFF. CDR3 in DNA: TGTGCCAGCACTATAGGGGGCTCCTACAATGAGCAGTTCTTC.

J is TRBJ1-1 and V is TRBV6-4; D is unresolved. Per germline, CDR1 MRHNA and CDR2 SNTAGT. V lost 5 bases and J lost 1, with 17 bases in between. The CDR3 has 16 residues. The CDR3 DNA reads as TGTGCCAGCAGTATACCCCGAGGGTTTGAGAACACTGAAGCTTTCTTT. Protein sequence: CASSIPRGFENTEAFF.

V is TRBV5-1 and J is TRBJ1-3; 8 bases line up with TRBD1. Germline loops: CDR1 SGHRS, CDR2 YFSETQ. Losses at the gene ends were 3 bases for V and 4 bases for J; bases not matched to a gene: 6. The CDR3 extends over 15 amino acids. The CDR3 loop is CASSSQGARGNTIYF. As DNA, the CDR3 is TGCGCCAGCAGCTCCCAGGGGGCGCGAGGAAACACCATATATTTT.